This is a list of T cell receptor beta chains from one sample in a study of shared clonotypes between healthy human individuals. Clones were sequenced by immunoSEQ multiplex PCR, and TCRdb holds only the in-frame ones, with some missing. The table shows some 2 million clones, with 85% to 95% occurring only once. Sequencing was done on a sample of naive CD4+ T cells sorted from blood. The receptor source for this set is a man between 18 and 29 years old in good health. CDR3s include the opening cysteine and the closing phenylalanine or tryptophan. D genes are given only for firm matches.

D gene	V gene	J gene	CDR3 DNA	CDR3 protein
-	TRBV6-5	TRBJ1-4	TGTGCCAGCAGTTACGGAGGGATTAATGAAAAACTGTTTTTT	CASSYGGINEKLFF
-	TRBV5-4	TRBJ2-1	TGTGCCAGCAGCCCCGGGACACCCGTGGCTAATGAGCAGTTCTTC	CASSPGTPVANEQFF
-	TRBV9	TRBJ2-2	TGTGCCAGCAGCGTCCCTACAGAGCCCGGGGAGCTGTTTTTT	CASSVPTEPGELFF
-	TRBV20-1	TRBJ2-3	TGCAGTGCTACAGGGACAGATACGCAGTATTTT	CSATGTDTQYF
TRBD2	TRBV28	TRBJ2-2	TGTGCCAGCAGTTTCTCGGGACTAGCGAACACCGGGGAGCTGTTTTTT	CASSFSGLANTGELFF
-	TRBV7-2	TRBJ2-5	TGTGCCAGCAGCTTGGGGGCCGGGGAGACCCAGTACTTC	CASSLGAGETQYF
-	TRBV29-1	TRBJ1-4	TGCAGCGTTTCGGACGATTCTAATAAACTGTTTTTT	CSVSDDSNKLFF
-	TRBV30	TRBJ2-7	TGTGCCTGGGCCCGGGCGTACGAGCAGTACTTC	CAWARAYEQYF
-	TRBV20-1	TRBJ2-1	TGCAGTGCTCCCAAAAACAATGAGCAGTTCTTC	CSAPKNNEQFF
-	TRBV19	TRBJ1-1	TGTGCCAGTAGTATCGGGATGGCGAACACTGAAGCTTTCTTT	CASSIGMANTEAFF
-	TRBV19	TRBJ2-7	TGTGCCAGTAGTATTGGCCCCGTCTCCTACGAGCAGTACTTC	CASSIGPVSYEQYF
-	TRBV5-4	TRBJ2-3	TGTGCCAGCAGCTTCAGACAGGGAGGGCCAGATACGCAGTATTTT	CASSFRQGGPDTQYF
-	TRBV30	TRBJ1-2	TGTGCCTGGACTGTGGGGTACGGCTACACCTTC	CAWTVGYGYTF
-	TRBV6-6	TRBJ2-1	TGTGCCAGCAGGAGGTATGAGTTGTACAATGAGCAGTTCTTC	CASRRYELYNEQFF
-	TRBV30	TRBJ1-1	TGTGCCTGGGCGGTGAACACTGAAGCTTTCTTT	CAWAVNTEAFF
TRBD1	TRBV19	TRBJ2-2	TGTGCCAGTAGTATAGATTCTAACAGGGGCACCGGGGAGCTGTTTTTT	CASSIDSNRGTGELFF
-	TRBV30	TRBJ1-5	TGTGCCTGGAGTCGAGGGCAGGTTTATAGCAATCAGCCCCAGCATTTT	CAWSRGQVYSNQPQHF
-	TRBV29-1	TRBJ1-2	TGCGGGTGCAGCAGGGACTATGGCTACACCTTC	CGCSRDYGYTF
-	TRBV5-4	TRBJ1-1	TGTGCCAGCAAACCCAGGGGCCCCCAAATACTGAACACTGAAGCTTTCTTT	CASKPRGPQILNTEAFF
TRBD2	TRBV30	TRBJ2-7	TGTGCCTGGAGTCACGGACTAGCGGGAGCCGAGCAGTACTTC	CAWSHGLAGAEQYF
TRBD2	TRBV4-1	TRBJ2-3	TGCGCCAGCAGCCAGGGACTAGCGGGGCCCGATACGCAGTATTTT	CASSQGLAGPDTQYF
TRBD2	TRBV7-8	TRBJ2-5	TGTGCCAGCAGCTTAGGGGGTAGCGGGGGACCCAGGACCCAGTACTTC	CASSLGGSGGPRTQYF
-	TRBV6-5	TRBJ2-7	TGTGCCAGCAGATCAGGGCAGGGGTCGTACGAGCAGTACTTC	CASRSGQGSYEQYF
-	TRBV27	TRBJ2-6	TGTGCCAGCAGTACCCTTGCGGGGGCCAACGTCCTGACTTTC	CASSTLAGANVLTF
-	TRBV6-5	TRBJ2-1	TGTGCCAGCAGTTCCCCGGCTAGTAAGTACAATGAGCAGTTCTTC	CASSSPASKYNEQFF
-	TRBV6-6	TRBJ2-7	TGTGCCAGCAGTTACACGGCCCAGGGCGCCGGGCAGTACTTC	CASSYTAQGAGQYF
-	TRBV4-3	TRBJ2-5	TGCGCCAGCAGCCCAACTTACCTGCCGGTTGAGCAGTACTTC	CASSPTYLPVEQYF
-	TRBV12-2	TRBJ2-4	TGTGCAAGTCGCTTAGTCACAGGGGCAAACATTCAGTACTTC	CASRLVTGANIQYF
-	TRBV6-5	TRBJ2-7	TGTGCCAGCAGTTACTCTCCTGAGGGGTCAAGGCAGTACTTC	CASSYSPEGSRQYF
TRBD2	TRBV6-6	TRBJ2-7	TGTGCCAGCAGTAGACTAGCGGATAGCTCCTACGAGCAGTACTTC	CASSRLADSSYEQYF
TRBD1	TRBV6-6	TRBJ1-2	TGTGCCAGCAGTTACACTCGGACAGGGGCTAACTATGGCTACACCTTC	CASSYTRTGANYGYTF
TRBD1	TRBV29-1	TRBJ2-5	TGCAGCGTTGACGGACAGGGTGGTCAGACCCAGTACTTC	CSVDGQGGQTQYF
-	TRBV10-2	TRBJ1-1	TGCGCCAGCAGTGTTGGAGCTCTGAACACTGAAGCTTTCTTT	CASSVGALNTEAFF
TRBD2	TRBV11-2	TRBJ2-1	TGTGCCAGCAGCTTTGCGGGAGTGGGCGATGAGCAGTTCTTC	CASSFAGVGDEQFF
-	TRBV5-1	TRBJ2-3	TGCGCCAGCAGCTTGAGTGGTCCAACTAGCACAGATACGCAGTATTTT	CASSLSGPTSTDTQYF